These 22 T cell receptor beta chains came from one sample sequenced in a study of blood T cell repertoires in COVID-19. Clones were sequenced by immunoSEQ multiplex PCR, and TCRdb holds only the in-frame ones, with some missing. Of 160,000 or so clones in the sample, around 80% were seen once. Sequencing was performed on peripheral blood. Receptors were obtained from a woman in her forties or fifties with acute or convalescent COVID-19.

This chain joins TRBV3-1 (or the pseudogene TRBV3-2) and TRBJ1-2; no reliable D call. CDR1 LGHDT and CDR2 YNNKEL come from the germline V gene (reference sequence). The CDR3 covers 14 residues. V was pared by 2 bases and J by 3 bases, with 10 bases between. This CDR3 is CASSQWEGDYGYTF. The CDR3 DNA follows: TGTGCCAGCAGCCAATGGGAGGGAGACTATGGCTACACCTTC.

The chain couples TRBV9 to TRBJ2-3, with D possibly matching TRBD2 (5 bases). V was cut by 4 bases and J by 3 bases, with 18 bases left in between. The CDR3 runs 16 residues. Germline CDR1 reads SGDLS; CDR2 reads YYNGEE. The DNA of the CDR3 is TGTGCCAGCAGCCCCCGCCCCGGGCGGGCTACAGATACGCAGTATTTT. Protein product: CASSPRPGRATDTQYF.

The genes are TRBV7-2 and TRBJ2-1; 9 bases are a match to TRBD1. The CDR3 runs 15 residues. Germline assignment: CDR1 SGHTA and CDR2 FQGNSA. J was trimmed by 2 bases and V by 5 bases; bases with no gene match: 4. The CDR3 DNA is TGTGCCAGCAGCACTTACAGGGGGCCCTACAATGAGCAGTTCTTC. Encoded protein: CASSTYRGPYNEQFF.

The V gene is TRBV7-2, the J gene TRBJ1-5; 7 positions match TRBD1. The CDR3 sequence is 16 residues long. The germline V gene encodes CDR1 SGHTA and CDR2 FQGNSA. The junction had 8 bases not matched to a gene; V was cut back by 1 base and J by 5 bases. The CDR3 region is CASSLVGGQGDQPQHF. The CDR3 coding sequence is TGTGCCAGCAGCTTAGTGGGGGGCCAGGGGGATCAGCCCCAGCATTTT.

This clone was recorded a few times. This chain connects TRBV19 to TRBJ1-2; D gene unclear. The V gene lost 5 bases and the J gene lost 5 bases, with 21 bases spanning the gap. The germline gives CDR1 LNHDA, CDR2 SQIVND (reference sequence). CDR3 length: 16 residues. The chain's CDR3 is CASSPEVTGVGYGYTF. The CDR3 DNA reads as TGTGCCAGTAGTCCCGAAGTGACGGGAGTGGGATATGGCTACACCTTC.

CDR3 bases: TGTGCCAGCAGTTCCGGGACAGGCTACAATGAGCAGTTCTTC. Amino acids: CASSSGTGYNEQFF. The chain uses TRBV28 and TRBJ2-1; TRBD1 agrees at 8 bases. Germline lookup yields CDR1 MDHEN and CDR2 SYDVKM. V was pared by 4 bases and J by 3 bases, with 2 bases of the junction left unmatched. The CDR3 sequence is 14 residues long.

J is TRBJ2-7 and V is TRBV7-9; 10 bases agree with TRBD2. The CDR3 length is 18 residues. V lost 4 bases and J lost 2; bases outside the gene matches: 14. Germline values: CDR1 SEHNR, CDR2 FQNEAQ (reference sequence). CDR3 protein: CASSSFFAPSGGPYEQYF. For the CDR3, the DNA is TGTGCCAGCAGCTCATTTTTCGCACCTAGCGGGGGACCCTACGAGCAGTACTTC. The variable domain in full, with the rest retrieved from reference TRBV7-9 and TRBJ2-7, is DTGVSQNPRHKITKRGQNVTFRCDPISEHNRLYWYRQTLGQGPEFLTYFQNEAQLEKSRLLSDRFSAERPKGSFSTLEIQRTEQGDSAMYLCASSSFFAPSGGPYEQYFGPGTRLTVT.

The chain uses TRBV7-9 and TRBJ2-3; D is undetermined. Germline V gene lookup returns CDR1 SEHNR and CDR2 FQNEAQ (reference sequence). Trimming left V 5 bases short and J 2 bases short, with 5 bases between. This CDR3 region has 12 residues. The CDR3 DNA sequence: TGTGCCAGCAGCCCCTACACAGATACGCAGTATTTT. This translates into CASSPYTDTQYF.

In DNA form, the CDR3 reads TGTGCCAGTAGTCAAAACAGGGGTCGGACTAGCGGAATCTACGAGCAGTACTTC. Its translation: CASSQNRGRTSGIYEQYF. The V gene is TRBV19, the J gene TRBJ2-7; 10 nucleotides agree with TRBD2. Germline lookup yields CDR1 LNHDA and CDR2 SQIVND (reference sequence). The CDR3 contains 18 residues. Trimming at V came to 5 bases and at J to 3 bases, leaving 16 bases not matched to a gene.

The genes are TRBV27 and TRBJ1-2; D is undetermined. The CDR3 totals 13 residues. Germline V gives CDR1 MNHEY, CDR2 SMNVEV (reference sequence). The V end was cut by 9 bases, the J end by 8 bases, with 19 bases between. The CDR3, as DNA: TGTGCCAGTTCCACGGCGAGGGCAGGCGGCTACACCTTC. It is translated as CASSTARAGGYTF.

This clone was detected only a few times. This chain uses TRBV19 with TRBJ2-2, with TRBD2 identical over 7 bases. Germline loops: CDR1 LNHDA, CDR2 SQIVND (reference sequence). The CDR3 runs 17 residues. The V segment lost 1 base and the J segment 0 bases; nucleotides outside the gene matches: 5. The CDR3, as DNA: TGTGCCAGTAGTATAGCCTTGCTAGCGGCGAACACCGGGGAGCTGTTTTTT. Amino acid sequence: CASSIALLAANTGELFF.

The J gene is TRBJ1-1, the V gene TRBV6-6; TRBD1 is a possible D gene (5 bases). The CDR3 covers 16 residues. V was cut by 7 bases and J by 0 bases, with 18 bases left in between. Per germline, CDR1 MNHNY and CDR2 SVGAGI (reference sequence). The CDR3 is CASIHRGSNMNTEAFF. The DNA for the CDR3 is TGTGCCAGCATCCACCGGGGGTCCAACATGAACACTGAAGCTTTCTTT.

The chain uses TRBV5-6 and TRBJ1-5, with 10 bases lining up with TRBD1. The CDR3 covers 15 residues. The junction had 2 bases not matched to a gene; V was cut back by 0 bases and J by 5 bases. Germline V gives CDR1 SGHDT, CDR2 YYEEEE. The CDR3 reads CASSLGTGGYQPQHF. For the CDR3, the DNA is TGTGCCAGCAGCTTGGGGACAGGGGGTTATCAGCCCCAGCATTTT.

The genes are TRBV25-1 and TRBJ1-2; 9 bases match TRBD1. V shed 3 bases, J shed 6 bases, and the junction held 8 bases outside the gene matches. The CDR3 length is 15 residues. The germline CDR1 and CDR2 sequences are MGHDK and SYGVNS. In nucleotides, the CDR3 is TGTGCCAGCAGTGATTCCGGACAGGGGATAGATGGCTACACCTTC. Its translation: CASSDSGQGIDGYTF.

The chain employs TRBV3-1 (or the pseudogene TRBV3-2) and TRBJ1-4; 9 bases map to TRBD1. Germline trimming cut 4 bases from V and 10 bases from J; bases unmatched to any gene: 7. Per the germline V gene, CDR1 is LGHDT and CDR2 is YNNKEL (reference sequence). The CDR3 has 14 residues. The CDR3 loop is CASSLRGQGPKLFF. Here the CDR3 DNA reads TGTGCCAGCAGCCTACGGGGACAGGGTCCAAAACTGTTTTTT.

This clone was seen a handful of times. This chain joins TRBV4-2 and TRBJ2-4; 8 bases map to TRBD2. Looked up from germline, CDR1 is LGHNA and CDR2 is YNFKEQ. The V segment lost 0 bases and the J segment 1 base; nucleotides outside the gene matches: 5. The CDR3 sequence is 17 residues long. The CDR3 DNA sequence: TGTGCCAGCAGCCAAGATGCCCAGCGGGAGGCCAAAAACATTCAGTACTTC. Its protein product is CASSQDAQREAKNIQYF.

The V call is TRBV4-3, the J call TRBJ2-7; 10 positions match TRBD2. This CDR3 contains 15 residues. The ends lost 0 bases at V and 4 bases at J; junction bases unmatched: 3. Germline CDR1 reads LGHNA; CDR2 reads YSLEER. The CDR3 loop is CASSQELAGRYEQYF. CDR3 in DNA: TGCGCCAGCAGCCAAGAACTAGCGGGAAGGTACGAGCAGTACTTC.

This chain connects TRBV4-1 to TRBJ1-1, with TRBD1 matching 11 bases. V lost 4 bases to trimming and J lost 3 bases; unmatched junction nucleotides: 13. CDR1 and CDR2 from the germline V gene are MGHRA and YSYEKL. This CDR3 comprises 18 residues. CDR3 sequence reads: CASSRTRTGGLDDTEAFF. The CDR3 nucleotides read TGCGCCAGCAGCCGAACCAGGACAGGGGGCTTAGATGACACTGAAGCTTTCTTT.

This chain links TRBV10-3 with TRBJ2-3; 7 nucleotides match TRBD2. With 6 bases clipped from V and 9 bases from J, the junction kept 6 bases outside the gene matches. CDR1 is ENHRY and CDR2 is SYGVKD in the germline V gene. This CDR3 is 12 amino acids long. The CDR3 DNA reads TGTGCCATCAGCAGTACTAGCGCAACGCAGTATTTT. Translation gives CAISSTSATQYF.

This chain's CDR3 is CASSQTGMPGELFF. The CDR3 DNA follows: TGCGCCAGCAGTCAGACAGGGATGCCCGGGGAGCTGTTTTTT. The chain links TRBV10-1 to TRBJ2-2, with 7 nucleotides matching TRBD1. Germline V CDR1 and CDR2: WNHNN, SYGVQD (reference sequence). V was clipped by 5 bases and J by 6 bases; unmatched bases: 6. The CDR3 runs to 14 residues.

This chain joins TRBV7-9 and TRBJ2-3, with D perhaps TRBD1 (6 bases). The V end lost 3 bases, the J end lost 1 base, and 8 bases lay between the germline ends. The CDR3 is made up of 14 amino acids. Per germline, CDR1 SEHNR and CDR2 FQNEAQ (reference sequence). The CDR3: CASSFGQRTDTQYF. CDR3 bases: TGTGCCAGCAGCTTTGGACAGCGCACAGATACGCAGTATTTT.

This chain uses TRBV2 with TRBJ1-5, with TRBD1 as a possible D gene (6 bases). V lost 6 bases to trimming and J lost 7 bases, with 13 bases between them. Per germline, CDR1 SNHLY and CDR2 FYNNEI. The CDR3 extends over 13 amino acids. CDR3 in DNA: TGTGCCAGCAGACCGGGACATCCCCAGCCCCAGCATTTT. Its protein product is CASRPGHPQPQHF.